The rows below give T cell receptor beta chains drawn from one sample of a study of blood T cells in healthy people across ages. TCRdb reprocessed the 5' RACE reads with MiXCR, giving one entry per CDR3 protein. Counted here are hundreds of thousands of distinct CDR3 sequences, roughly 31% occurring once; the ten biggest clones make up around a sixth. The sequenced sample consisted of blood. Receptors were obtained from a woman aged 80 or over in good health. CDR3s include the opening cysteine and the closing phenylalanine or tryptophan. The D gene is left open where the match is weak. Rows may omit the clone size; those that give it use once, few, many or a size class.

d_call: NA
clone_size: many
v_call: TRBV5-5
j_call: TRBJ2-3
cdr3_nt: TGTGCCAGCAGCTTGAGGGGGACGTCTAGCACAGATACGCAGTATTTT
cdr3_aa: CASSLRGTSSTDTQYF

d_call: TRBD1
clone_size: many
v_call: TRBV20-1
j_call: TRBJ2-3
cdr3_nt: TGCAGTGCTCCCGGACAGGGTTTAGCAGATACGCAGTATTTT
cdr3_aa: CSAPGQGLADTQYF

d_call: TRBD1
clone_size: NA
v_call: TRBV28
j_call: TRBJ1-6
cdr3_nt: TGTGCCAGCAGTTTCCCCCTCGTTCAGGGGGGTTCACCCCTCCACTTT
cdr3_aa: CASSFPLVQGGSPLHF

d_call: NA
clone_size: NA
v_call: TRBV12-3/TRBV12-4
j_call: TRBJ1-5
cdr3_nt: TGTGCCAGCAGCCGGAATCGTCAGCCCCAGCATTTT
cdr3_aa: CASSRNRQPQHF

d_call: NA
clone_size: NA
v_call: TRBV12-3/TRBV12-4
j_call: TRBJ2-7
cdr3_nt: TGTGCCAGCAGGCAACTGGGGGCCGACGAGCAGTACTTC
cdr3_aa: CASRQLGADEQYF

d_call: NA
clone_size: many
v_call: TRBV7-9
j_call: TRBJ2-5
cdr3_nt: TGTGCCAGCAGCTTTTCCGGGGATTACCAAGAGACCCAGTACTTC
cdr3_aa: CASSFSGDYQETQYF

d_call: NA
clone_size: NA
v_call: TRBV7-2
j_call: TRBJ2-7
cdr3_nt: TGCGCCGGCAGCTTAGACAACGAGCAGTACTTC
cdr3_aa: CAGSLDNEQYF

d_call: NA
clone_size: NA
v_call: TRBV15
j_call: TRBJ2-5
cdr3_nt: TGTGCCACCAGCAGGAACAAAGAGACCCAGTACTTC
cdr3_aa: CATSRNKETQYF

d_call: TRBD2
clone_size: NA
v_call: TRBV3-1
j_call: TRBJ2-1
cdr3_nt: TGTGCCAGCAGCCAAGGCGGCGGGGGAGGGAATGAGCAGTTCTTC
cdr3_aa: CASSQGGGGGNEQFF

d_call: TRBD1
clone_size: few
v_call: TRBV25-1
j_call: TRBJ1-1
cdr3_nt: TGTGCCAGCATCAAACAGGGGGTTACTGAAGCTTTCTTT
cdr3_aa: CASIKQGVTEAFF

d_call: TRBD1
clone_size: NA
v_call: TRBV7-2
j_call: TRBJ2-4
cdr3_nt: TGTGCCAGCGGCAAGGACAGGATGAGGGAGCAGTACTTC
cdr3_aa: CASGKDRMREQYF

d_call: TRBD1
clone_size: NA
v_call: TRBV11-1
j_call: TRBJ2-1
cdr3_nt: TGTGCCAGCAGCCCCTGGGACAGGGAATACAATGAGCAGTTCTTC
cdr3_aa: CASSPWDREYNEQFF

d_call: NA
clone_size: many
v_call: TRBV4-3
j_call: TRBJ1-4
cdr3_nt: TGCGCCAGCAGCCAAGGTCAAAGGAGGGGGGCGGAAAAACTGTTTTTT
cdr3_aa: CASSQGQRRGAEKLFF

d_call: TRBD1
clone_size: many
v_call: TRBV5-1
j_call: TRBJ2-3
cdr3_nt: TGCGCCAGCAGCTTGGCGACAGGGGGAGGGACAGATACGCAGTATTTT
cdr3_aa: CASSLATGGGTDTQYF

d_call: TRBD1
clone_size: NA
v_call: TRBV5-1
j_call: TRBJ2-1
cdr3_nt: TGCGCCAGCAGCCCAACGGGACAGGAATACAATGAGCAGTTCTTC
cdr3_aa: CASSPTGQEYNEQFF

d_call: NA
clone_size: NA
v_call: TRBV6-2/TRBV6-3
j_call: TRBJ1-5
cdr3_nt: TGTGCCAGCAGCAGACCTGACCAGGGCTATGGCGGCAATCAGCCCCAGCATTTT
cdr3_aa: CASSRPDQGYGGNQPQHF

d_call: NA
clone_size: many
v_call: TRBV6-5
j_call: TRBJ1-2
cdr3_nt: TGTGCCAGCAGGATGGGACAATTCGGCTACACCTTC
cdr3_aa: CASRMGQFGYTF